This TCR beta chain emerged from a study of control samples from healthy donors and cancer patients. Sequencing used immunoSEQ multiplex PCR; TCRdb keeps in-frame clones, though not all of them. The table shows roughly 130,000 clones, with roughly 91% occurring only once. V shed 5 bases and J shed 10 bases, with 21 bases lying between them. From germline, CDR1 is SGHNT and CDR2 YYREEE (reference sequence). This CDR3 is 14 amino acids long. The source is a man aged 45-65 years with head and neck cancer. This sequence joins TRBV5-4 and TRBJ1-2; D might be TRBD1 (6 bases). Sequenced: PBMCs. For the CDR3, the DNA is TGTGCCAGCAGGTCGGGGGGCTCCCCGGGAGCCTACACCTTC. It yields the protein CASRSGGSPGAYTF.